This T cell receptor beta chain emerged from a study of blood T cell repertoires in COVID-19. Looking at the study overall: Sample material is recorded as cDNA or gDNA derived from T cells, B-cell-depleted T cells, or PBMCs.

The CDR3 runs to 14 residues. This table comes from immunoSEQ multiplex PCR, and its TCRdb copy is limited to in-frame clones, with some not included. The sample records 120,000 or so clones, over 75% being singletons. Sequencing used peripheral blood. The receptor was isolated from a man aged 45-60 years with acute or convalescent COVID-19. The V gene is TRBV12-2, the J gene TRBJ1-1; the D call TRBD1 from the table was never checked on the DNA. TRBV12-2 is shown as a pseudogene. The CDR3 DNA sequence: TGTGCAAGTCGCATATTCAGGGGGAACACTGAAGCTTTCTTT. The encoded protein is CASRIFRGNTEAFF.